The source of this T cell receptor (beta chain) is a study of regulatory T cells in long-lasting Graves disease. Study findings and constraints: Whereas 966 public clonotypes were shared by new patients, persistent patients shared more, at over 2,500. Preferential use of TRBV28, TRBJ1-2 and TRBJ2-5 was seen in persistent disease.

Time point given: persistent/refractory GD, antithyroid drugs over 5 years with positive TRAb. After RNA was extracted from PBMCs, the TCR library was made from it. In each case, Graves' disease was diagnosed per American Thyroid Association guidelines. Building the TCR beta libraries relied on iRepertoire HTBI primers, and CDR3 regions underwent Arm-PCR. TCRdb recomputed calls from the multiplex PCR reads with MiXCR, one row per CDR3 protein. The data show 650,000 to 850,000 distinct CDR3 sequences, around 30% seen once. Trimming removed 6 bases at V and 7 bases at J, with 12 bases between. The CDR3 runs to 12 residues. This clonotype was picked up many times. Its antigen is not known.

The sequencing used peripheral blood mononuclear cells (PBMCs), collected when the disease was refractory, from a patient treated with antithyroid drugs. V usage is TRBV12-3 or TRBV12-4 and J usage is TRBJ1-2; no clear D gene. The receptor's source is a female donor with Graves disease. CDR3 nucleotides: TGTGCCAGCAGCCCTGGTACAGTTGGCTACACCTTC. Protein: CASSPGTVGYTF.